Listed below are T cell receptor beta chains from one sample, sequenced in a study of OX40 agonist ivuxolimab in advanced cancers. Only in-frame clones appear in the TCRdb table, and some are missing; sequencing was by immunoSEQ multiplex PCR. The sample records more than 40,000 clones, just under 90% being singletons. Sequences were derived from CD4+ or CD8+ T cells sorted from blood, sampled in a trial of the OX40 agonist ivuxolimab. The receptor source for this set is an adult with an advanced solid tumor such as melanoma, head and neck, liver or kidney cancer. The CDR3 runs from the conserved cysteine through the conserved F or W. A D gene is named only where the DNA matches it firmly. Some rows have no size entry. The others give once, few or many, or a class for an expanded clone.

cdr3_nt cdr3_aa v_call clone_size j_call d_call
TGCGCCAGCAGCCAAGACCTGACAGGGGTAGAGACCCAGTACTTC CASSQDLTGVETQYF TRBV4-3 NA TRBJ2-5 TRBD1
TGTGCCAGCAGCTTCCGGGACAGGGTTGCGGTTGAAGCTTTCTTT CASSFRDRVAVEAFF TRBV5-6 NA TRBJ1-1 TRBD1
TGTGCCAGCAGCTTAGTTAACGGCGGGAACTATGGCTACACCTTC CASSLVNGGNYGYTF TRBV11-2 NA TRBJ1-2 NA
TGTGCCAGCAGCTTAGGAGGGATAGCTTTCTATGGCTACACCTTC CASSLGGIAFYGYTF TRBV11-2 NA TRBJ1-2 NA
TGTGCCTGGAGTGACCAGGGAGGAGAACCCCAGCATTTT CAWSDQGGEPQHF TRBV30 NA TRBJ1-5 NA
TGTGCCAGCAGTCCGGGACAGGGCGGCTACGAGCAGTACTTC CASSPGQGGYEQYF TRBV27 once TRBJ2-7 TRBD1
TGTGCTAGTGGTTTGATAGGGTCCTATGGCTACACCTTC CASGLIGSYGYTF TRBV12-5 NA TRBJ1-2 NA
TGTGCCAGCAGCCCGAGCGGGCTCCTCAATCAGCCCCAGCATTTT CASSPSGLLNQPQHF TRBV7-2 NA TRBJ1-5 NA
TGTGCCAGCAGCTCGAAGCGGGGAATCACAGATACGCAGTATTTT CASSSKRGITDTQYF TRBV7-9 NA TRBJ2-3 TRBD2
TGTGCCAGTAGTACGTGGCAGTCGACTGGAAACACCATATATTTT CASSTWQSTGNTIYF TRBV19 NA TRBJ1-3 NA
TGCGCCAGCAGCCAAGATAAGAGTGTAGTGTGGGAGAGAAGCTTC CASSQDKSVVWERSF TRBV4-3 NA TRBJ2-7 NA
TGCGCCAGCAGCCAGGGACTCCACACTGAAGCTTTCTTT CASSQGLHTEAFF TRBV4-3 NA TRBJ1-1 NA
TGTGCCAGCAGTTACTCGGATAGCTCTGGAAACACCATATATTTT CASSYSDSSGNTIYF TRBV6-5 few TRBJ1-3 NA
TGTGCCAGCAGCGTAAATTCCAATCAGCCCCAGCATTTT CASSVNSNQPQHF TRBV9 NA TRBJ1-5 NA
TGCAGCGTTGAATGGGCTAGCGGGTCTTTTTACGAGCAGTACTTC CSVEWASGSFYEQYF TRBV29-1 NA TRBJ2-7 TRBD2
TGTGCCAGCAGCTTTCCGGGACTAACTTACAATGAGCAGTTCTTC CASSFPGLTYNEQFF TRBV13 NA TRBJ2-1 TRBD2
TGTGCCAGCAGCCCGGAGCCGGGACAGCTATTATCCGAGCAGTACTTC CASSPEPGQLLSEQYF TRBV5-4 NA TRBJ2-7 TRBD1
TGTGCCAGCAGCTTAGTCTCGCTATTCTACAATGAGCAGTTCTTC CASSLVSLFYNEQFF TRBV7-9 NA TRBJ2-1 NA
TGTGCCAGCGGTGAGACAGGGGACTACGAGCAGTACTTC CASGETGDYEQYF TRBV27 once TRBJ2-7 TRBD1
TGTGCCTGGGGGGACTACGGTTTTGAGCAGTTCTTC CAWGDYGFEQFF TRBV30 NA TRBJ2-1 TRBD2
TGTGCCAGCAGCTTAGGGACAGGGGACGGCTACACCTTC CASSLGTGDGYTF TRBV7-9 NA TRBJ1-2 TRBD1
TGCGCCAGCAGCCAAGATGGGACAGTTAACGAAAAACTGTTTTTT CASSQDGTVNEKLFF TRBV4-3 NA TRBJ1-4 TRBD1
TGTGCCAGCGGTAGGGGAAATTGGGAAGGGGAGCTGTTTTTT CASGRGNWEGELFF TRBV9 NA TRBJ2-2 NA
TGTGCCAGCTCACCCACGCCTGCCTACGAGCAGTACTTC CASSPTPAYEQYF TRBV18 NA TRBJ2-7 NA
TGTGCCAGTAGTACCCTTAGCGGGAGGGGAAGAGATACGCAGTATTTT CASSTLSGRGRDTQYF TRBV19 NA TRBJ2-3 TRBD2
TGTGCCAGCAGCCCTGGCGACTACGAGCAGTACTTC CASSPGDYEQYF TRBV7-9 NA TRBJ2-7 NA
TGTGCCAGCGACCGGGGTGTCTACGAGCAGTACTTC CASDRGVYEQYF TRBV7-9 NA TRBJ2-7 NA
TGTGCCTGGAGAACCCCCCAGGACAGGGGATCCTACGAGCAGTACTTC CAWRTPQDRGSYEQYF TRBV30 NA TRBJ2-7 TRBD1
TGTGCCAGCAGCTCAAGACTAGTAAACCCCTACGAGCAGTACTTC CASSSRLVNPYEQYF TRBV5-6 NA TRBJ2-7 NA
TGTGCCAGCACCAGAGGGGGGCAGCCCCAGCATTTT CASTRGGQPQHF TRBV2 NA TRBJ1-5 NA
TGTGCCAGTAGTATGTCTAGCGGGAGTTTTGATACGCAGTATTTT CASSMSSGSFDTQYF TRBV19 medium-sized TRBJ2-3 TRBD2
TGCAGCGCTCTTCCGGGACAGGGTAGCAATGAGCAGTTCTTC CSALPGQGSNEQFF TRBV29-1 few TRBJ2-1 TRBD1
TGCGCCAGCAGCCCCCGGGTCCTCACAGATACGCAGTATTTT CASSPRVLTDTQYF TRBV5-1 NA TRBJ2-3 NA
TGTGCTAGTGGGGGTTTCCCGGGACAGAGCTCCTACGAGCAGTACTTC CASGGFPGQSSYEQYF TRBV12-5 NA TRBJ2-7 TRBD1
TGTGCCAGTAGTATATCCAGGGCAAATCAGCCCCAGCATTTT CASSISRANQPQHF TRBV19 NA TRBJ1-5 NA
TGTGCCAGCAGCTTATGGGACTGGAAAGACAATGAGCAGTTCTTC CASSLWDWKDNEQFF TRBV7-2 NA TRBJ2-1 NA
TGTGCCAGCAGTGGGGGGGTAAATGAGCAGTTCTTC CASSGGVNEQFF TRBV25-1 NA TRBJ2-1 NA
TGTGCCATCAGCGGGGGACTAGCGACCCCCCTCGAGCAGTACTTC CAISGGLATPLEQYF TRBV10-3 NA TRBJ2-7 TRBD2
TGTGCCAGCAGCAATGACGAAGTGCTAGGGACACCTGGCTTTAACTATGGCTACACCTTC CASSNDEVLGTPGFNYGYTF TRBV21-1 NA TRBJ1-2 NA
TGTGCCAGCAGTATGACAGGGAGGTTGTTTTTT CASSMTGRLFF TRBV6-6 few TRBJ1-4 TRBD1
TGTGCCAGCAGTTTAACTAGCGGGAGTATATACGAGCAGTACTTC CASSLTSGSIYEQYF TRBV27 NA TRBJ2-7 TRBD2
TGTGCCAGCAGCTTAGTCAGGGCTAGCGATTACAATGAGCAGTTCTTC CASSLVRASDYNEQFF TRBV7-6 NA TRBJ2-1 NA
TGTGCCAGCAGCTTAGGAGTCAGATCCTACGAGCAGTACTTC CASSLGVRSYEQYF TRBV7-9 NA TRBJ2-7 NA
TGCAGCGTTGAAAGGCTCCTTGACAGGGTGGCCTACAATGAGCAGTTCTTC CSVERLLDRVAYNEQFF TRBV29-1 NA TRBJ2-1 TRBD1
TGTGCCAGCAGCTTTACGGCAGGAATTTACAATGAGCAGTTCTTC CASSFTAGIYNEQFF TRBV7-8 NA TRBJ2-1 NA
TGTGCCAGCAGCGTAGGAAGGGGCGAGCAGTACTTC CASSVGRGEQYF TRBV9 NA TRBJ2-7 NA
TGTGCCAGTAGTGCTGATTCAGGGCTTTGGCAAGAGACCCAGTACTTC CASSADSGLWQETQYF TRBV19 NA TRBJ2-5 NA
TGTGCCAGCAGCCCCCCGGCCGGCTCTGGAAACACCATATATTTT CASSPPAGSGNTIYF TRBV9 NA TRBJ1-3 NA
TGTGCCAGCAGCTTTTCGGTGAAAGTAGGCGGGGCTTCCTCCTACGAGCAGTACTTC CASSFSVKVGGASSYEQYF TRBV13 NA TRBJ2-7 NA
TGTGCCAGCAGTGACTCGTTTGAGTCGGTTGAGCAGTTCTTC CASSDSFESVEQFF TRBV6-4 NA TRBJ2-1 NA
TGCGCCAGCAATCCTGGACTAGCGGCCTTCACAGATACGCAGTATTTT CASNPGLAAFTDTQYF TRBV10-2 NA TRBJ2-3 TRBD2
TGTGCCAGCAGCGCCGAAGATATGTTAAGGCACTTC CASSAEDMLRHF TRBV5-4 NA TRBJ2-7 NA
TGTGCCAGCAGTTACTCGCACAGGGGGCACACTGAAGCTTTCTTT CASSYSHRGHTEAFF TRBV6-5 NA TRBJ1-1 TRBD1
TGCGCCAGCAGTCTAGCAGGCACAGATACGCAGTATTTT CASSLAGTDTQYF TRBV4-3 NA TRBJ2-3 NA